This passage covers 27 T cell receptor beta chains from one sample sequenced in a study of shared clonotypes between healthy human individuals. CD45RO-negative cells were positively selected for CCR7, leaving out terminally differentiated effector memory CD45RA+ cells. Profiled with immunoSEQ multiplex PCR; TCRdb holds only in-frame clones, not every one. Counted here are about 2 million clones, about 95% occurring once; the ten biggest clones make up around 1%. The sequenced material came from naive CD8+ T cells sorted from blood. The source is a man between 18 and 35 years old in good health.

This clone appeared once. The gene calls are TRBV5-8 and TRBJ2-7; D tentatively reads TRBD1 or TRBD2 (6 bases each). Germline CDR1 reads SGHTS; CDR2 reads YDEGEE. V lost 4 bases, J lost 6 bases, and 11 bases lay in between. CDR3 length: 12 residues. The DNA of the CDR3 is TGTGCCAGCAGCCGCAGGGGAGGCGAGCAGTACTTC. Its protein product is CASSRRGGEQYF.

The chain recombines TRBV6-6 with TRBJ2-7; D may match TRBD1 or TRBD2 (5 bases each). V lost 1 base, J lost 5 bases, and 12 bases lay in between. CDR3 length equals 14 residues. Germline V gives CDR1 MNHNY, CDR2 SVGAGI (reference sequence). Here the CDR3 DNA reads TGTGCCAGCAGTTACTTGGGGGAATCCCACGAGCAGTACTTC. It is translated as CASSYLGESHEQYF.

DNA for the CDR3: TGTGCCAGCAGCTCGGGGGGACAGGGTGACTATGGCTACACCTTC. This translates into CASSSGGQGDYGYTF. The chain links TRBV5-6 to TRBJ1-2, with TRBD1 matching 9 bases. V dropped 3 bases and J dropped 3; count of bases not matched to a gene: 6. CDR3 size: 15 residues. Looked up from germline, CDR1 is SGHDT and CDR2 is YYEEEE.

The rearrangement links TRBV4-1 to TRBJ2-2; perhaps TRBD2 as D (6 bases). This CDR3 has 16 residues. The germline gives CDR1 MGHRA, CDR2 YSYEKL. Deletions cut 1 base from V and 4 bases from J, with 13 bases between. For the CDR3, the DNA is TGCGCCAGCAGCCAAGCAAGCGGGCTGAGCACCGGGGAGCTGTTTTTT. Amino acids: CASSQASGLSTGELFF.

This clone was recorded once. V usage is TRBV6-5 and J usage is TRBJ2-7, with D possibly matching TRBD1 (5 bases). Trimming left V 9 bases short and J 2 bases short, with 17 bases between. The CDR3 is 14 amino acids. Germline V gene sequence: CDR1 MNHEY, CDR2 SVGAGI. The CDR3 DNA reads as TGTGCCAGACTCTTGCAGGGCCAACCCTACGAGCAGTACTTC. Protein: CARLLQGQPYEQYF.

The rearrangement uses TRBV11-2 and TRBJ2-7; tentative D call: TRBD1 (6 bases). Trimming took 5 bases from V and 1 from J, leaving 9 bases between them. The CDR3 has 13 residues. The V gene's germline CDR1 is SGHAT and CDR2 FQNNGV. In DNA form, the CDR3 reads TGTGCCAGCAGCGCGGACAGTTCCTACGAGCAGTACTTC. It specifies CASSADSSYEQYF.

The gene calls are TRBV27 and TRBJ2-5, with TRBD1 identical over 7 bases. The CDR3 spans 15 residues. V dropped 1 base and J dropped 4; count of bases not matched to a gene: 6. Looked up from germline, CDR1 is MNHEY and CDR2 is SMNVEV (reference sequence). CDR3 bases: TGTGCCAGCAGTTTATTGGGACAGAAAGTAGAGACCCAGTACTTC. This sequence encodes CASSLLGQKVETQYF.

This clone was observed a single time. The rearrangement links TRBV10-1 to TRBJ1-1; the D is unclear. The CDR3 has 13 amino acids. Germline values: CDR1 WNHNN, CDR2 SYGVQD (reference sequence). The V gene lost 1 base and the J gene lost 5 bases, with 8 bases spanning the gap. The CDR3 DNA reads as TGCGCCAGCAGTGAGTACGGGAGGACTGAAGCTTTCTTT. It yields the protein CASSEYGRTEAFF.

The gene calls are TRBV7-6 and TRBJ2-1, with TRBD2 identical over 10 bases. V was pared by 3 bases and J by 7 bases, with 9 bases of the junction left unmatched. The CDR3 contains 16 residues. From germline, CDR1 is SGHVS and CDR2 FNYEAQ. CDR3 amino acids: CASSFLAGDLANEQFF. The DNA for the CDR3 is TGTGCCAGCAGCTTCCTAGCGGGAGATCTAGCGAATGAGCAGTTCTTC. Using reference TRBV7-6 and TRBJ2-1 for the parts outside the CDR3, the full variable domain is GAGVSQSPRYKVTKRGQDVALRCDPISGHVSLYWYRQALGQGPEFLTYFNYEAQQDKSGLPNDRFSAERPEGSISTLTIQRTEQRDSAMYRCASSFLAGDLANEQFFGPGTRLTVL.

The gene calls are TRBV27 and TRBJ2-7; D tentatively reads TRBD1 or TRBD2 (6 bases each). CDR1 and CDR2 (germline): MNHEY, SMNVEV (reference sequence). The CDR3 is 15 residues long. V was trimmed by 2 bases and J by 4 bases, leaving 15 bases between them. In nucleotides, the CDR3 is TGTGCCAGCAGTTTAGGCCAGGGGAGGTGGTACGAGCAGTACTTC. Translation gives CASSLGQGRWYEQYF.

The V call is TRBV18, the J call TRBJ1-1; D ambiguous. The CDR3 runs to 15 residues. Deletions cut 5 bases from V and 2 bases from J, with 15 bases between. Germline lookup yields CDR1 KGHSH and CDR2 LQKENI. CDR3 region: CASSSPPLGNTEAFF. The DNA of the CDR3 is TGTGCCAGCTCATCCCCCCCGCTAGGAAACACTGAAGCTTTCTTT. Together with reference TRBV18 and TRBJ1-1, the CDR3 gives the full variable domain: NAGVMQNPRHLVRRRGQEARLRCSPMKGHSHVYWYRQLPEEGLKFMVYLQKENIIDESGMPKERFSAEFPKEGPSILRIQQVVRGDSAAYFCASSSPPLGNTEAFFGQGTRLTVV.

The chain carries TRBV29-1 and TRBJ1-2, with TRBD1 identical over 8 bases. CDR1 is SQVTM and CDR2 is ANQGSEA in the germline V gene. The CDR3 has 12 amino acids. In DNA form, the CDR3 reads TGCAGTGGACAGGGAACTAACTATGGCTACACCTTC. Amino acid sequence: CSGQGTNYGYTF.

A remark on this clone: The same CDR3 arises from other DNA sequences in this sample as well. The V and J genes are TRBV11-1 and TRBJ2-7; unclear D gene. The CDR3 contains 14 residues. The ends were cut back, 1 base at V and 3 bases at J, with 10 bases in the middle. The germline V gene encodes CDR1 SGHAT and CDR2 FQDESV (reference sequence). The CDR3 sequence is CASSLGQAYYEQYF. The CDR3 coding sequence is TGTGCCAGCAGCTTAGGGCAGGCTTACTACGAGCAGTACTTC.

The V gene is TRBV14, the J gene TRBJ1-6; unclear D gene. V lost 6 bases, J lost 7 bases, and 16 bases lay in between. The CDR3 is made up of 15 amino acids. In germline, CDR1 is SGHDN, CDR2 FVKESK. The CDR3 sequence is CASRSTGSTNSPLHF. The CDR3 DNA reads TGTGCCAGCAGGTCGACCGGGTCAACAAATTCACCCCTCCACTTT.

The V and J genes are TRBV4-3 and TRBJ2-7, with D perhaps TRBD1 or TRBD2 (5 bases each). V was trimmed by 4 bases and J by 3 bases, leaving 16 bases between them. The CDR3 contains 15 residues. Germline V CDR1 and CDR2: LGHNA, YSLEER. This chain's CDR3 is CASSPAPGPIYEQYF. The CDR3 nucleotides are TGCGCCAGCAGCCCAGCCCCGGGACCAATCTACGAGCAGTACTTC.

The rearrangement links TRBV2 to TRBJ1-2; a weak D match, TRBD1 (5 bases). Germline V gene sequence: CDR1 SNHLY, CDR2 FYNNEI. The CDR3 is 15 amino acids. Between the trimmed V and J ends, which lost 2 bases and 2 bases, there was a span of 12 bases. In DNA form, the CDR3 reads TGTGCCAGCAGTGAATCCGGGGAGGGGAACTATGGCTACACCTTC. Translation: CASSESGEGNYGYTF.

The rearrangement uses TRBV19 and TRBJ1-1; D unclear. CDR3 length: 14 residues. Per germline, CDR1 LNHDA and CDR2 SQIVND (reference sequence). V lost 5 bases, J lost 4 bases, and 14 bases lay in between. CDR3 region: CASSELLQPTEAFF. DNA for the CDR3: TGTGCCAGTAGTGAATTACTACAGCCCACTGAAGCTTTCTTT.

The chain employs TRBV9 and TRBJ2-5; 8 positions agree with TRBD1. This CDR3 has 14 residues. V lost 3 bases to trimming and J lost 3 bases; unmatched junction nucleotides: 4. Germline V gene sequence: CDR1 SGDLS, CDR2 YYNGEE. CDR3 coding DNA: TGTGCCAGCAGCGCACGGACAGGGAAAGAGACCCAGTACTTC. This sequence encodes CASSARTGKETQYF. Together with reference TRBV9 and TRBJ2-5, the CDR3 gives the full variable domain: DSGVTQTPKHLITATGQRVTLRCSPRSGDLSVYWYQQSLDQGLQFLIQYYNGEERAKGNILERFSAQQFPDLHSELNLSSLELGDSALYFCASSARTGKETQYFGPGTRLLVL.

The rearrangement joins TRBV28 to TRBJ1-1; TRBD1 aligns across 8 bases. The V gene end was trimmed by 6 bases and the J gene end by 6 bases; junction bases not matched to a gene: 15. CDR1 and CDR2 (germline): MDHEN, SYDVKM. The CDR3 length is 16 residues. The CDR3, as DNA: TGTGCCAGCAGGAGAGACCACAGGGGGAGAGGTTCTGAAGCTTTCTTT. As protein: CASRRDHRGRGSEAFF.

As to this clone: The sample contains more than one DNA sequence encoding this CDR3. CDR3 sequence (DNA): TGTGCCAGCAGCTCTCAGGGGTCCTCCTACGAGCAGTACTTC. This encodes CASSSQGSSYEQYF. J is TRBJ2-7 and V is TRBV27, with D possibly TRBD1 on 6 matching bases. V lost 6 bases, J lost 0 bases, and 12 bases lay in between. The CDR3 covers 14 residues. Germline V gene lookup returns CDR1 MNHEY and CDR2 SMNVEV (reference sequence).

The chain recombines TRBV7-6 with TRBJ2-3, with D tentatively TRBD2 (6 bases). V lost 2 bases and J 2 bases, leaving 11 bases between the germline ends. CDR1 is SGHVS and CDR2 is FNYEAQ in the germline V gene. This CDR3 is built from 15 residues. The CDR3 spells CASSLTWGDTDTQYF. Written as DNA, the CDR3 is TGTGCCAGCAGCTTAACGTGGGGGGACACAGATACGCAGTATTTT.

The V and J genes are TRBV4-1 and TRBJ2-3, with unresolved D. This CDR3 is built from 15 residues. V shed 0 bases and J shed 2 bases, with 9 bases lying between them. Germline V gives CDR1 MGHRA, CDR2 YSYEKL. CDR3 in DNA: TGCGCCAGCAGCCAAGATCCCAGATACACAGATACGCAGTATTTT. Protein sequence: CASSQDPRYTDTQYF.

The chain joins TRBV5-1 to TRBJ2-7, with D unresolved. Germline-derived CDR1 and CDR2 are SGHRS and YFSETQ. There are 15 residues in the CDR3. Deletions cut 0 bases from V and 0 bases from J, with 10 bases between. This CDR3 is CASSLDPGFSYEQYF. DNA for the CDR3: TGCGCCAGCAGCTTGGATCCTGGGTTCTCCTACGAGCAGTACTTC.

The V and J genes are TRBV27 and TRBJ2-1; D unclear. Per the germline V gene, CDR1 is MNHEY and CDR2 is SMNVEV (reference sequence). Trimming cost V 6 bases and J 6 bases, with 12 bases left between them. This CDR3 comprises 13 residues. The CDR3 is CASSPYTANEQFF. The CDR3 DNA is TGTGCCAGCAGCCCTTACACCGCCAATGAGCAGTTCTTC.

The chain links TRBV19 to TRBJ1-2; a weak D match, TRBD1 (5 bases). Trimming took 3 bases from V and 4 from J, leaving 12 bases between them. The CDR3 runs to 14 residues. Germline V lookup: CDR1 LNHDA, CDR2 SQIVND (reference sequence). CDR3 residues: CASSMLPGIYGYTF. CDR3 sequence (DNA): TGTGCCAGTAGTATGTTACCAGGGATCTATGGCTACACCTTC.

V is TRBV5-1 and J is TRBJ2-1, with unresolved D. The length of the CDR3 is 14 residues. Germline V gene lookup returns CDR1 SGHRS and CDR2 YFSETQ. V dropped 1 base and J dropped 8 bases, with 13 bases sitting between them. For the CDR3, the DNA is TGCGCCAGCAGCTTGTATCTATTTAGTGATGAGCAGTTCTTC. As protein: CASSLYLFSDEQFF.

The chain joins TRBV13 to TRBJ2-2, with 12 bases lining up with TRBD2. This CDR3 has 17 residues. V lost 0 bases, J lost 4 bases, and 3 bases stayed unmatched. CDR1 is PRHDT, CDR2 FYEKMQ, per germline (reference sequence). The CDR3 coding sequence is TGTGCCAGCAGCTTAGGACTAGCGGGGGGATTCACCGGGGAGCTGTTTTTT. Translated, it gives CASSLGLAGGFTGELFF.